This entry describes one T cell receptor beta chain. Germline V gives CDR1 SGHVS, CDR2 FQNEAQ. The CDR3 length is 16 residues. V gave up 5 bases and J gave up 3 bases, with 17 bases separating them. These data come from a study of T cell responses to AZD1222 COVID-19 vaccine. Overall study context: Second-dose intervals of approximately 4 or approximately 12 weeks were pooled.

Produced via immunoSEQ multiplex PCR; TCRdb's table is partial and in-frame only. The sample has 85,000 to 130,000 clones, roughly nine tenths seen once. This sample comprised peripheral blood, obtained on day 0 of AZD1222 vaccination. The chain combines TRBV7-8 with TRBJ1-3; D gene uncertain. This TCR derives from an adult in good health. The DNA for the CDR3 is TGTGCCAGCAGCCCAGAACTCGGGAACTTTGGAAACACCATATATTTT. Translating it yields CASSPELGNFGNTIYF.